This T cell receptor (beta chain) was identified during a study of blood T cell repertoires in COVID-19. The wider study: Nucleic acid was either cDNA or gDNA, and it came from T cells, B-cell-depleted T cells, or PBMCs.

This clone occurred a few times. TCRdb's copy holds only in-frame clones and misses some; the assay was immunoSEQ multiplex PCR. This sample has around 250,000 clones, with 75% to 85% found just once. Ages ranged from about 18 to 89 years, with residence in about two dozen US areas. Membership in each cohort depended on participant-reported clinical history. V lost 3 bases to trimming and J lost 0 bases; unmatched junction nucleotides: 0. Germline V gene lookup returns CDR1 LNHDA and CDR2 SQIVND (reference sequence). The CDR3 is 15 amino acids. The genes are TRBV19 and TRBJ2-2, with 8 bases identical to TRBD2. The receptor's source is a woman in her fifties or sixties with acute COVID-19. Sequenced input: PBMCs or T cells enriched from blood (not recorded which). The CDR3: CASSIGGANTGELFF. CDR3 sequence (DNA): TGTGCCAGTAGTATCGGGGGGGCGAACACCGGGGAGCTGTTTTTT.